This paragraph covers one TCR beta chain sequence. Its matching antigen is unknown. The data derive from a study of CD4 T cells in relation to SARS-CoV-2 and coronaviruses. Libraries were prepared by immunoSEQ multiplex PCR; TCRdb keeps only in-frame clonotypes and omits some of them. Counted here are 20,000 to 25,000 clones, over 65% occurring once; the ten biggest clones make up around a fifth. The V gene's germline CDR1 is SGHKS and CDR2 YYEKEE (reference sequence). The CDR3 runs to 16 residues. Trimming cost V 5 bases and J 6 bases, with 18 bases left between them. Before the COVID-19 pandemic, during about 2011-2019, CD4+ T cells were taken from unexposed donors. CD4+ T cells were isolated from the cells after 10 days of culture.

Sequences were obtained from CD4+ T cells from PBMCs, cultured in vitro. This chain connects TRBV5-5 to TRBJ1-6; D is uncertain. The TCR comes from a human donor in good health. The CDR3 DNA is TGTGCCAGCAGTCGGGCAGCTGGGGAACGTAATTCACCCCTCCACTTT. Translating it yields CASSRAAGERNSPLHF.